This T cell receptor beta chain stems from a study of human T cells and chemical hapten exposure. As for time point: patch test 3, about 24 weeks after DPC sensitization. As to treatment: therapeutic diphenylcyclopropenone sensitization with weekly scalp DPC. TCRdb re-called the RACE reads with MiXCR, one entry per CDR3 protein. The table lists 150,000 to 200,000 distinct CDR3 sequences, about 22% of them singletons, with roughly 2.3% in the top ten. This clonotype was seen at least ten times. The origin of this receptor is a middle-aged woman with alopecia areata. Some clones in this sample may be carry-over from other donors' samples. Sequencing used whole blood, obtained in connection with sensitization to the hapten diphenylcyclopropenone (DPC).

Here the CDR3 reads CASSPRGGDSYEQYF. CDR3 sequence (DNA): TGTGCCAGCAGCCCTCGAGGGGGCGACTCCTACGAGCAGTACTTC. This chain connects TRBV28 to TRBJ2-7; 7 nucleotides match TRBD1. The J segment lost 0 bases and the V segment lost 6 bases, leaving 8 bases of the junction unmatched. This CDR3 is 15 amino acids long. Per germline, CDR1 MDHEN and CDR2 SYDVKM.